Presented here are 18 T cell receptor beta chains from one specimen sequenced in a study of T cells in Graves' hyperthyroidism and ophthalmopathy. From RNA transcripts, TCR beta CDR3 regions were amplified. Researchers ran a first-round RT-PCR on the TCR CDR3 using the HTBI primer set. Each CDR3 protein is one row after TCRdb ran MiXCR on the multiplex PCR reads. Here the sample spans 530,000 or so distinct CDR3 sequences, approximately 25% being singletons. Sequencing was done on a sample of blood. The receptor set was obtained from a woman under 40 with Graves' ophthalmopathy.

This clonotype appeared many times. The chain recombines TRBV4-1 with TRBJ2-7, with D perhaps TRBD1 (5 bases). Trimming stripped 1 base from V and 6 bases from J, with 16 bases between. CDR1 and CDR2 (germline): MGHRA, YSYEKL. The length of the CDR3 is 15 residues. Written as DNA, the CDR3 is TGCGCCAGCAGCCAAGGAGACAGCTTTCTTGCCGAGCAGTACTTC. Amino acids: CASSQGDSFLAEQYF.

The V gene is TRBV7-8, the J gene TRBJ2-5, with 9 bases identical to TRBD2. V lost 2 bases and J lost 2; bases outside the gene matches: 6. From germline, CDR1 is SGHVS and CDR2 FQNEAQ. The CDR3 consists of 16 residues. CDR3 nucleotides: TGTGCCAGCAGCTTACGTAGACTAGCGGTTCAAGAGACCCAGTACTTC. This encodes CASSLRRLAVQETQYF.

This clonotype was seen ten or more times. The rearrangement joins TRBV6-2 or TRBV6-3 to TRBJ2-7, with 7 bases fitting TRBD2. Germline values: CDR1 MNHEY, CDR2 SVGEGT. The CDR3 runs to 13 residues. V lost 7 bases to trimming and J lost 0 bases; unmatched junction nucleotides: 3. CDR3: CASTGTNSYEQYF. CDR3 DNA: TGTGCCAGCACTGGGACTAACTCCTACGAGCAGTACTTC.

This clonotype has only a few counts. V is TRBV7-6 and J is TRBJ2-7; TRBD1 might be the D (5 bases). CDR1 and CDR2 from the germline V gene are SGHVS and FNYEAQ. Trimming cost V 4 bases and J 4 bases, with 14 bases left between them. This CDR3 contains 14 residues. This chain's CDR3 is CASSSGLGDYEQYF. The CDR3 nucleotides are TGTGCCAGCAGCTCCGGGTTAGGGGATTACGAGCAGTACTTC.

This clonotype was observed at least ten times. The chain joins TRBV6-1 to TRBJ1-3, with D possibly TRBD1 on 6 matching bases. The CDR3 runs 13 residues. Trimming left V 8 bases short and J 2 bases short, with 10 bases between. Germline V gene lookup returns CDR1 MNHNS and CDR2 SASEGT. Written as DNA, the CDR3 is TGTGCCAGCCGTGGGACAACTGGAAACACCATATATTTT. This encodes CASRGTTGNTIYF.

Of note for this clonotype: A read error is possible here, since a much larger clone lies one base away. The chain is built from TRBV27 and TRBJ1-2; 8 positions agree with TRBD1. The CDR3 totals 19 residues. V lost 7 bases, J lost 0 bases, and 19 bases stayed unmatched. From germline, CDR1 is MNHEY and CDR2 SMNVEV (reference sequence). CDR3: CASNLIGTGTEGANYGYTF. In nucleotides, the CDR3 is TGTGCCAGCAATTTGATTGGGACAGGAACGGAGGGGGCTAACTATGGCTACACCTTC.

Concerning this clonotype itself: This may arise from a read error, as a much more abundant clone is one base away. This CDR3 reads CASSMGPGLETYEQYF. Written as DNA, the CDR3 is TGTGCCAGCAGCATGGGGCCGGGACTAGAAACCTACGAGCAGTACTTC. This chain connects TRBV7-6 to TRBJ2-7, with 8 bases lining up with TRBD2. The CDR3 sequence is 16 residues long. J was trimmed by 2 bases and V by 5 bases; bases with no gene match: 11. The germline V gene has CDR1 SGHVS and CDR2 FNYEAQ.

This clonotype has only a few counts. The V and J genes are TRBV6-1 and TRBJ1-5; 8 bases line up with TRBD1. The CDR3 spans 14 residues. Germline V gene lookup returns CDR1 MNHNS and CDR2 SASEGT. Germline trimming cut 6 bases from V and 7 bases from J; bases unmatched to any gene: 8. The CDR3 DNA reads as TGTGCCAGCAGGCACGACAGGGGTGGCCAGCCCCAGCATTTT. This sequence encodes CASRHDRGGQPQHF.

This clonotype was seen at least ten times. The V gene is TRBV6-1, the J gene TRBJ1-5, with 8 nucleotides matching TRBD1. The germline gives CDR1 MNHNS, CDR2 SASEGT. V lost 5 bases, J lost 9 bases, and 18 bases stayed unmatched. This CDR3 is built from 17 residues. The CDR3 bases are TGTGCCAGCAGTAAGACAGGGGCCCGGCTCTCAAGGGTGCCCCAGCATTTT. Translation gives CASSKTGARLSRVPQHF.

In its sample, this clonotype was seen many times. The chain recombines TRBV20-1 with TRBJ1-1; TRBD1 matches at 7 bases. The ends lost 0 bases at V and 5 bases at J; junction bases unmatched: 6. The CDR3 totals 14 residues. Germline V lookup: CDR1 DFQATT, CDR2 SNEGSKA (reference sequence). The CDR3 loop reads CSARDRQGWTEAFF. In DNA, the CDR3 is TGCAGTGCTAGAGATCGACAGGGATGGACTGAAGCTTTCTTT.

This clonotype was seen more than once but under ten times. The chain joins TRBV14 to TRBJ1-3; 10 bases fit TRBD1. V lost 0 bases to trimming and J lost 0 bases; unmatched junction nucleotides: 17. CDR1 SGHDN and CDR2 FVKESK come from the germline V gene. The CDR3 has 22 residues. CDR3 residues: CASSQDQMTGTGVLYSGNTIYF. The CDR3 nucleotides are TGTGCCAGCAGCCAAGATCAGATGACCGGGACAGGGGTCCTCTACTCTGGAAACACCATATATTTT. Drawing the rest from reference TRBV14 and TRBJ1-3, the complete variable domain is EAGVTQFPSHSVIEKGQTVTLRCDPISGHDNLYWYRRVMGKEIKFLLHFVKESKQDESGMPNNRFLAERTGGTYSTLKVQPAELEDSGVYFCASSQDQMTGTGVLYSGNTIYFGEGSWLTVV.

The CDR3: CASGLAGDPETQYF. CDR3 sequence (DNA): TGTGCCAGCGGACTAGCGGGAGACCCAGAGACCCAGTACTTC. The chain combines TRBV12-3 or TRBV12-4 with TRBJ2-5, with 13 bases lining up with TRBD2. Trimming removed 8 bases from V and 4 bases from J; junction bases left unmatched: 4. The length of the CDR3 is 14 residues.

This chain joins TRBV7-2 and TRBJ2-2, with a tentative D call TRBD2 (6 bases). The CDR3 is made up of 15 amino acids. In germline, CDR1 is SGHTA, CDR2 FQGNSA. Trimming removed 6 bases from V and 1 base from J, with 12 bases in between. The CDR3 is CASREPGLNTGELFF. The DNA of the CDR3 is TGTGCCAGCAGAGAACCGGGACTGAACACCGGGGAGCTGTTTTTT.

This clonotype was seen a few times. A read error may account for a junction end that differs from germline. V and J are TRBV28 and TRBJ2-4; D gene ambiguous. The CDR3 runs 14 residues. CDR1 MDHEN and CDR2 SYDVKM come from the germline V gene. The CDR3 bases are TGTGCCAGCAGTTTCTCGGGCGTCAAAAACATTAAGTACTTC. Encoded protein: CASSFSGVKNIKYF.

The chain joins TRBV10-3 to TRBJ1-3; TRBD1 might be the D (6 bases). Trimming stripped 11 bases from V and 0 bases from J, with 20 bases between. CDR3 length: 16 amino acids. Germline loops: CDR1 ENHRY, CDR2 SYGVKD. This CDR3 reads CAGQKGGPPSGNTIYF. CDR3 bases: TGTGCCGGACAAAAAGGGGGACCCCCCTCTGGAAACACCATATATTTT.

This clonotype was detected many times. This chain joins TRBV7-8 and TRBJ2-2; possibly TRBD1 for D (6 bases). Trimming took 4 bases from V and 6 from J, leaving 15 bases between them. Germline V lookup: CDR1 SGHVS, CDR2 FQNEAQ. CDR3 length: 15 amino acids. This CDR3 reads CASSSPGHRAGELFF. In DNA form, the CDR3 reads TGTGCCAGCAGCTCACCGGGACACCGTGCCGGGGAGCTGTTTTTT.

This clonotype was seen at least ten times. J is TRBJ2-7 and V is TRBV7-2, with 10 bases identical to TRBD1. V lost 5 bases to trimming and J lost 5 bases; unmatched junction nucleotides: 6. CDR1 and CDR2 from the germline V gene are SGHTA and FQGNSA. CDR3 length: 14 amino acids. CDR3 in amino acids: CASSRGDRGHEQYF. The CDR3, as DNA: TGTGCCAGCAGCCGGGGGGACAGGGGACACGAGCAGTACTTC.

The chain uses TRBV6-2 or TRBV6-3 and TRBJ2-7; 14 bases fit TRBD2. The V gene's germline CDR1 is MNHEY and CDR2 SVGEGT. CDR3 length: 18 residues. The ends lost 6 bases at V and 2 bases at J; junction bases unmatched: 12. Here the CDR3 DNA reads TGTGCCAGCAGGGGCGCCCCGGGACTAGCGGGGGACACCTACGAGCAGTACGTC. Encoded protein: CASRGAPGLAGDTYEQYV.